This T cell receptor beta chain was sequenced in a study of vaccination effects on CD4 cells after COVID-19. Profiled with immunoSEQ multiplex PCR; TCRdb holds only in-frame clones, not every one. Of about 27,000 clones listed, 73% are singletons. Concerning this clone: Its antigen is not known.

Within the ViraFEST assay, antigen-specific CD4+ T cells underwent expansion with viral peptide pools prior to sequencing. The culture ran for 10 days before CD4+ T cells were isolated. Vaccine recipients had no previous SARS-CoV-2 infection; their nucleocapsid antibodies were negative. The source of this sequence is a human donor who received a COVID-19 vaccine. This specimen was CD4+ T cells from PBMCs cultured with HCoV-NL63 spike peptides, taken before COVID-19 vaccination.

The chain's CDR3 is CASSSGGPYNEQFF. CDR3 in DNA: TGTGCCAGCAGTAGCGGGGGCCCTTACAATGAGCAGTTCTTC. The gene calls are TRBV6-2 or TRBV6-3 and TRBJ2-1; 8 positions match TRBD2. J lost 4 bases, V lost 5 bases, and 4 bases had no gene match. In germline, CDR1 is MNHEY, CDR2 SVGEGT. The CDR3 extends over 14 amino acids.